This T cell receptor beta chain was documented in a study of identical twins. This clonotype was found many times. The antigen remains undetermined. A single record per CDR3 protein comes from TCRdb applying MiXCR to the 5' RACE reads. The sample consists of under 1 million distinct CDR3 sequences, approximately 13% of them appearing once. Study-level points and caveats: Models underestimated how often monozygotic twins shared out-of-frame TCR alpha. Out-of-frame alpha sequences common to twins exhibited a surplus of low generation probability. Abundant beta clonotypes from cord blood bore fewer insertions; memory repertoires lacked this pattern.

The same data also went into a second study, on yellow fever vaccine responses in identical twins.

Sample: PBMCs. The sequence was collected from a woman between 18 and 29 years old in good health.

CDR3 amino acids: CSARGQTAIEAFF. The CDR3 DNA follows: TGCAGTGCTAGAGGCCAAACGGCCATTGAAGCTTTCTTT. The chain links TRBV20-1 to TRBJ1-1; D is undetermined. The CDR3 spans 13 residues. Between the trimmed V and J ends, which lost 1 base and 7 bases, there was a span of 13 bases. CDR1 and CDR2 from the germline V gene are DFQATT and SNEGSKA (reference sequence).